Sequencing of this TCR beta chain was carried out in a study of monozygotic twins with inflammatory bowel disease. Per the germline V gene, CDR1 is MNHEY and CDR2 is SVGAGI. CDR3 length: 13 residues. Study conclusions and caveats: IBD patients carried less diverse TCRbeta repertoires (inverse Simpson) than healthy co-twins. Especially with disease activity, IBD patients shared fewer clonotypes with others than healthy twins did.

Of note for this clonotype: What it recognizes is unknown.

TCRdb reprocessed the 5' RACE reads and stores each CDR3 protein as one record, lacking DNA. In total, the table holds around 370,000 distinct CDR3 sequences. The source of this sequence is a human donor with ulcerative colitis or Crohn's disease, or a healthy co-twin of an affected twin (not recorded which). The chain uses TRBV6-5 and TRBJ2-5; without DNA, the TCRdb call of TRBD1 cannot be checked. The sequenced material came from blood. The CDR3 region is CASRRLGGETQYF.